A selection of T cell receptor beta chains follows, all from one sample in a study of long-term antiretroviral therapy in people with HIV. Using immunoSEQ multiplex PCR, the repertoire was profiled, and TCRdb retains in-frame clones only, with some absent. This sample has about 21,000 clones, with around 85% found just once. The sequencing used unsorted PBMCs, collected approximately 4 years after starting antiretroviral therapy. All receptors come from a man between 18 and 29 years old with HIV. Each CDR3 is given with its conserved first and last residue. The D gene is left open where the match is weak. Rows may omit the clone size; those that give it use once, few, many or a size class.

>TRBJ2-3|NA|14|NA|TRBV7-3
TGTGCCAGCAGCTTAACGTCCCGGGTTGATACGCAGTATTTT
CASSLTSRVDTQYF
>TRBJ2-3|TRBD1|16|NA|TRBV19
TGTGCCAGTAGTACCACCGGGACAGGGGTTACAGATACGCAGTATTTT
CASSTTGTGVTDTQYF
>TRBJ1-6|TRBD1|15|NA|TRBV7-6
TGTGCCAGCAGCTTCGCGGGACAGGCGAATTCACCCCTCCACTTT
CASSFAGQANSPLHF
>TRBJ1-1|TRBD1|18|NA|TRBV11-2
TGTGCCAGCAGCTTAATAGATGGGGCAGGGGGCCTAGGCACTGAAGCTTTCTTT
CASSLIDGAGGLGTEAFF
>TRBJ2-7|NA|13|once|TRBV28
TGTGCCGCTTGGGGGGGCGGCTCCTACGAGCAGTACTTC
CAAWGGGSYEQYF
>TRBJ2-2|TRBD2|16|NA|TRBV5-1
TGCGCCAGCAGCTCAGCGGGGGGGACGAACACCGGGGAGCTGTTTTTT
CASSSAGGTNTGELFF
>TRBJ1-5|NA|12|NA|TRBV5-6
TGTGCCAGCAGCCAGGGCCGAAGCCCCCAGCATTTT
CASSQGRSPQHF
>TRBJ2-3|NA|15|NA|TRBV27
TGTGCCAGCAGTTCTAGTCCCCTCTGGGCAGATACGCAGTATTTT
CASSSSPLWADTQYF
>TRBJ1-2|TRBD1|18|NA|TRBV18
TGTGCCAGCTCACCACCTGGACAGGCTTTACTCAGGTTTCATGGCTACACCTTC
CASSPPGQALLRFHGYTF
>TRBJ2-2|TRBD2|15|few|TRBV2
TGTGCCAGCAGTGAAAGCGGGGGGTACACCGGGGAGCTGTTTTTT
CASSESGGYTGELFF
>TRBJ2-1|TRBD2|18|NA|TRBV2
TGTGCCAGCAGTCGAGAGTCGCCCGGGACTAGCGGGGGAGATGAGCAGTTCTTC
CASSRESPGTSGGDEQFF
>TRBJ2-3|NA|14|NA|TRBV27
TGTGCCAGCAGCCTTGAGGTGAGCACAGATACGCAGTATTTT
CASSLEVSTDTQYF
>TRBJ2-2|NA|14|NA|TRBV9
TGTGCCAGCAGCGTAGCGCCTCGCACCGGGGAGCTGTTTTTT
CASSVAPRTGELFF
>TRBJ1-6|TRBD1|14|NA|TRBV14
TGTGCCAGCAGCCAAGGACAGGGCTATTCACCCCTCCACTTT
CASSQGQGYSPLHF
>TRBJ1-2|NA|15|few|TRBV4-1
TGCGCCAGCAGCCAAGGGGTATCGGTGCACTATGGCTACACCTTC
CASSQGVSVHYGYTF
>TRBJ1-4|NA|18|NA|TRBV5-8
TGTGCCAGCCTGAGGTACGGGGTAGCGGCTTCAACTAATGAAAAACTGTTTTTT
CASLRYGVAASTNEKLFF
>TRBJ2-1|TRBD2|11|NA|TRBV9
TGTGCCAGCTCTCCGGGAGGGGAGCAGTTCTTC
CASSPGGEQFF
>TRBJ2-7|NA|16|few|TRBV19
TGTGCCAGTAGTATAGTGGGGGTCCCGGGATACTACGAGCAGTACTTC
CASSIVGVPGYYEQYF
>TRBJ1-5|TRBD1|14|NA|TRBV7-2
TGTGCCAGCAGCATGGACAGGGAGTATCAGCCCCAGCATTTT
CASSMDREYQPQHF
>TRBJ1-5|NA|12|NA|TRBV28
TGTGCCAGCAGTTTATGGGGGCAGCCCCAGCATTTT
CASSLWGQPQHF
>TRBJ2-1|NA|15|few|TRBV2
TGTGCCAGCAGTGACGGACTAAACTCCTACAATGAGCAGTTCTTC
CASSDGLNSYNEQFF
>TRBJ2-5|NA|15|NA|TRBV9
TGTGCCAGCAGCCGGATTTGGGACCATCAAGAGACCCAGTACTTC
CASSRIWDHQETQYF
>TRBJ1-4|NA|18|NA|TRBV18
TGTGCCAGCTCACCACCGGGCAGCTACCACGCAACTAATGAAAAACTGTTTTTT
CASSPPGSYHATNEKLFF
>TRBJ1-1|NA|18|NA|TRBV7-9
TGTGCCAGCAGCCCCTCTCAAGGGCGACACGTTGAATTTACTGAAGCTTTCTTT
CASSPSQGRHVEFTEAFF
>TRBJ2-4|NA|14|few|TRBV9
TGTGCCAGCAGCGTAGCGTACAGAGGGAACATTCAGTACTTC
CASSVAYRGNIQYF
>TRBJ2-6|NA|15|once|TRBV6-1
TGTGCCAGCAGTGAAGCTGGAGCTGGGGCCAACGTCCTGACTTTC
CASSEAGAGANVLTF
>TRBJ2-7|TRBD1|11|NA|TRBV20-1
TGCAGTGCTAAACAGGGGAGCGAGCAGTACTTC
CSAKQGSEQYF
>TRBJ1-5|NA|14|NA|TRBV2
TGTGCCAGCAGATCTAGGGGCGGCAATCAGCCCCAGCATTTT
CASRSRGGNQPQHF
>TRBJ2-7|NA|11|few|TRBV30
TGTGCCTGGAGTGTGGGAGACGAGCAGTACTTC
CAWSVGDEQYF
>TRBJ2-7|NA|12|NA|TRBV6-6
TGTGCCAGCAAAGGGGGGGGGTACGAGCAGTACTTC
CASKGGGYEQYF
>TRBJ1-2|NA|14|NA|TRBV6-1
TGTGCCAGCTCTGTAGAAGGGGTGAACTATGGCTACACCTTC
CASSVEGVNYGYTF
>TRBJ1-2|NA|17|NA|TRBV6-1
TGTGCCAGCAGTGGGGCTGGGACGCCCACCGTGAACTATGGCTACACCTTC
CASSGAGTPTVNYGYTF
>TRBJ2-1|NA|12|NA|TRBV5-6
TGTGCCAGCAGCTTTAGTCTGGAGGAGCAGTTCTTC
CASSFSLEEQFF
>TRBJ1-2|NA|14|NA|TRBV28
TGTGCCAGCAACAGAGGAGGTTATGTTGATGGCTACACCTTC
CASNRGGYVDGYTF
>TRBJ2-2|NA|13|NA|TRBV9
TGTGCCAGCAGCGTAAAGGGGGACGCGCAGCTGTTTTTT
CASSVKGDAQLFF
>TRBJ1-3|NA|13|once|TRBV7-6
TGTGCCAGCAGTTCCGGTGGTGGAAACACCATATATTTT
CASSSGGGNTIYF
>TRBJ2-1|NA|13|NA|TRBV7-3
TGTGCCAGCAGCTTAAGGCTGGGGGATGAGCAGTTCTTC
CASSLRLGDEQFF
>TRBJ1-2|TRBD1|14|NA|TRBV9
TGTGCCAGCAGCCCGACAGGGTACGACTATGGCTACACCTTC
CASSPTGYDYGYTF
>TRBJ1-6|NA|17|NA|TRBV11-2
TGTGCCAGCAGCGTAGTGGGGGGCAGCTCCTATAATTCACCCCTCCACTTT
CASSVVGGSSYNSPLHF
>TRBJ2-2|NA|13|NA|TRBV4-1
TGCGCCAGCAGCCAAGGGCGGGGTGGGGAGCTGTTTTTT
CASSQGRGGELFF
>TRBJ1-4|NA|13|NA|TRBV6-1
TGTGCCAGCAGGGGGAATTTTAATGAAAAACTGTTTTTT
CASRGNFNEKLFF
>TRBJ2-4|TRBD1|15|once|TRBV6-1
TGTGCCAGCAGAAAGATACAGGGGGCCAAAAACATTCAGTACTTC
CASRKIQGAKNIQYF
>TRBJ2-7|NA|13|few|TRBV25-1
TGTGCCAGCAGTGAACCCCCCTTCGACGAGCAGTACTTC
CASSEPPFDEQYF
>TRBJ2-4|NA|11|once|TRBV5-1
TGCGCCAGCAGCTCCGGAAACATTCAGTACTTC
CASSSGNIQYF
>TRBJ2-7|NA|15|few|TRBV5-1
TGCGCCAGCAGCTTGTCCCACCCAACCTACTACGAGCAGTACTTC
CASSLSHPTYYEQYF
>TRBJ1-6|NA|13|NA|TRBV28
TGTGCCAGCAGTTCAAAAGGGAGCTCACCCCTCCACTTT
CASSSKGSSPLHF
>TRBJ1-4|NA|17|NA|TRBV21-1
TGTGCCAGCAGCCCGCAGAGGTCCGGGGGGGATAATGAAAAACTGTTTTTT
CASSPQRSGGDNEKLFF
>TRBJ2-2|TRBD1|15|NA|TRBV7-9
TGTGCCAGCAGTGGCGGGACAGGGGGTACCGGGGAGCTGTTTTTT
CASSGGTGGTGELFF
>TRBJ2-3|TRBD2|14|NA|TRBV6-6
TGTGCCAGCCGCGGAGGCGGGGGTACAGATACGCAGTATTTT
CASRGGGGTDTQYF
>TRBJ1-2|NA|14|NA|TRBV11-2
TGTGCCAGCAGCGGACGGCCGACAGGAGGTGGCTACACCTTC
CASSGRPTGGGYTF
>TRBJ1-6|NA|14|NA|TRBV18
TGTGCCAGCTCACTCGACAGGTACAATTCACCCCTCCACTTT
CASSLDRYNSPLHF
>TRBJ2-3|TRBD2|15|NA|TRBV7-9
TGTGCCAGCAGCTCTAGCGGGGGGGCCGGAGATACGCAGTATTTT
CASSSSGGAGDTQYF
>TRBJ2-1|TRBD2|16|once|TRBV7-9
TGTGCCAGCAGCTCTCCGGGGGGGCTGGGCTACAATGAGCAGTTCTTC
CASSSPGGLGYNEQFF
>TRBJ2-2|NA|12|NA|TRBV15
TGTGCCACCAGCAGGGTTGCCGGGGAGCTGTTTTTT
CATSRVAGELFF